The 30 T cell receptor beta chains given below trace back to one sample, sequenced in a study of early T cells in non-severe SARS-CoV-2 infection. A single record per CDR3 protein comes from TCRdb applying MiXCR to the 5' RACE reads. Of fewer than 55,000 distinct CDR3 sequences listed, about 9.7% are singletons. The sequenced material came from whole blood. These receptors originate from an adult who was a healthcare worker with PCR-confirmed SARS-CoV-2 infection or an uninfected control (not recorded which).

CDR3 coding DNA: TGTGCCAGCAGCGGGCGACCAACGGCTTCCACAGATACGCAGTATTTT. The encoded protein is CASSGRPTASTDTQYF. V gene TRBV9 combines with J gene TRBJ2-3; no firm D call. CDR3 size: 16 residues. V was cut by 3 bases and J by 2 bases, with 16 bases left in between. In germline, CDR1 is SGDLS, CDR2 YYNGEE.

This clonotype has ten or more counts. The J gene is TRBJ1-5, the V gene TRBV19; no firm D call. The CDR3 is made up of 15 amino acids. CDR1 is LNHDA, CDR2 SQIVND, per germline (reference sequence). Trimming cost V 5 bases and J 1 base, with 12 bases left between them. Here the CDR3 DNA reads TGTGCCAGTAGTCCTGGAGGATTCAGCAATCAGCCCCAGCATTTT. The encoded protein is CASSPGGFSNQPQHF.

This clonotype came up many times. The V and J genes are TRBV25-1 and TRBJ2-5, with D unclear. V lost 1 base, J lost 3 bases, and 9 bases lay in between. The CDR3 totals 14 residues. Germline CDR1 and CDR2: MGHDK and SYGVNS. The CDR3 protein is CASSELGQKETQYF. DNA for the CDR3: TGTGCCAGCAGTGAATTAGGTCAGAAAGAGACCCAGTACTTC.

This clonotype was seen at least ten times. The chain joins TRBV5-1 to TRBJ2-1; TRBD1 might be the D (5 bases). Per germline, CDR1 SGHRS and CDR2 YFSETQ. Trimming removed 4 bases from V and 6 bases from J, with 11 bases in between. This CDR3 is 13 amino acids long. The CDR3 DNA is TGCGCCAGCAGCCCCCCAGGGCGCAATGAGCAGTTCTTC. Its translation: CASSPPGRNEQFF.

The chain is built from TRBV7-2 and TRBJ1-3, with a weak D call TRBD1 (6 bases). This CDR3 comprises 15 residues. Germline V gives CDR1 SGHTA, CDR2 FQGNSA. V was pared by 4 bases and J by 4 bases, with 14 bases between. The DNA for the CDR3 is TGTGCCAGCAGCTCCGCGGCAGGGGCCGGAAACACCATATATTTT. Residues: CASSSAAGAGNTIYF.

This clonotype was seen a handful of times. The chain recombines TRBV29-1 with TRBJ2-3, with D possibly being TRBD2 (5 bases). Trimming removed 7 bases from V and 6 bases from J, with 17 bases in between. This CDR3 comprises 13 residues. Looked up from germline, CDR1 is SQVTM and CDR2 is ANQGSEA. For the CDR3, the DNA is TGCAGCGCCCTTAGCGCAAGTGGGGATACGCAGTATTTT. Its protein is CSALSASGDTQYF.

This chain uses TRBV7-9 with TRBJ1-2, with D maybe TRBD1 (6 bases). CDR3 length equals 15 residues. V lost 3 bases and J lost 3, with 14 bases in between. Per the germline V gene, CDR1 is SEHNR and CDR2 is FQNEAQ (reference sequence). In DNA form, the CDR3 reads TGTGCCAGCAGCTTTGGGGGGGCGCACGACTATGGCTACACCTTC. Residues: CASSFGGAHDYGYTF.

This clonotype was counted a few times. This rearrangement joins TRBV6-2 or TRBV6-3 to TRBJ1-5; D unresolved. Germline V gene sequence: CDR1 MNHEY, CDR2 SVGEGT. The ends were cut back, 5 bases at V and 11 bases at J, with 10 bases in the middle. This CDR3 is built from 11 residues. CDR3 bases: TGTGCCAGCAGTCCAGGTGAGTCCCAGCATTTT. Protein: CASSPGESQHF.

The rearrangement uses TRBV29-1 and TRBJ2-7; 9 nucleotides match TRBD2. The junction had 9 bases not matched to a gene; V was cut back by 5 bases and J by 1 base. The CDR3 has 15 residues. CDR1 and CDR2 from the germline V gene are SQVTM and ANQGSEA. DNA of the CDR3: TGCAGCGTTCTGAAACTAGCGGGTTTATCCTACGAGCAGTACTTC. As protein: CSVLKLAGLSYEQYF.

This chain's CDR3 is CASSRRGGPQPQHF. CDR3 coding DNA: TGTGCCAGTAGTAGGAGAGGGGGCCCTCAGCCCCAGCATTTT. The V call is TRBV19, the J call TRBJ1-5; 7 bases fit TRBD1. The V and J ends lost 4 bases and 6 bases, in that order; junction bases with no gene match: 6. This CDR3 region has 14 residues. Per the germline V gene, CDR1 is LNHDA and CDR2 is SQIVND (reference sequence). The full variable domain, in which reference TRBV19 and TRBJ1-5 provide the parts outside the CDR3, is DGGITQSPKYLFRKEGQNVTLSCEQNLNHDAMYWYRQDPGQGLRLIYYSQIVNDFQKGDIAEGYSVSREKKESFPLTVTSAQKNPTAFYLCASSRRGGPQPQHFGDGTRLSIL.

V and J are TRBV5-5 and TRBJ2-2, with D hard to call. The CDR3 is 12 amino acids. CDR1 is SGHKS and CDR2 is YYEKEE in the germline V gene (reference sequence). Between the trimmed V and J ends, which lost 4 bases and 5 bases, there was a span of 6 bases. The CDR3 DNA is TGTGCCAGCAGCCTTATTACCGGGGAGCTGTTTTTT. This encodes CASSLITGELFF.

This clonotype was counted ten times or more. V and J are TRBV20-1 and TRBJ2-7; TRBD1 or TRBD2 may be the D gene (5 bases each). V was cut by 3 bases and J by 3 bases, with 18 bases left in between. The germline V gene encodes CDR1 DFQATT and CDR2 SNEGSKA (reference sequence). The CDR3 loop spans 15 amino acids. CDR3 residues: CSARARGRALYEQYF. The CDR3 coding sequence is TGCAGTGCTAGGGCCCGGGGCAGGGCCCTCTACGAGCAGTACTTC.

The table lists this clonotype with many counts. The DNA for the CDR3 is TGTGCCAGCAGCCCGAGATATGTTTCGGGACAGAGCAATCAGCCCCAGCATTTT. Its translation is CASSPRYVSGQSNQPQHF. The chain employs TRBV7-8 and TRBJ1-5; 7 bases fit TRBD1. CDR3 size: 18 residues. V lost 5 bases and J lost 1; bases outside the gene matches: 14. Germline V gene data show CDR1 as SGHVS and CDR2 as FQNEAQ.

This clonotype was seen a handful of times. The chain is built from TRBV10-3 and TRBJ2-7, with D perhaps TRBD1 or TRBD2 (7 bases each). Trimming pared 6 bases from V and 2 bases from J, leaving 14 bases between. Germline CDR1 ENHRY, CDR2 SYGVKD. The CDR3 has 14 amino acids. CDR3 bases: TGTGCCATCAGAACAGGGGAGGGGACCTACGAGCAGTACTTC. Its translation: CAIRTGEGTYEQYF.

This clonotype was picked up many times. This chain uses TRBV5-1 with TRBJ2-3, with 8 bases aligning to TRBD2. Germline V lookup: CDR1 SGHRS, CDR2 YFSETQ. Trimming took 2 bases from V and 4 from J; bases not matched to a gene: 12. This CDR3 contains 17 residues. The CDR3 bases are TGCGCCAGCAGCTTAGGACTGGGCAGCGGGGGCCCAGATACGCAGTATTTT. Amino acids: CASSLGLGSGGPDTQYF.

This clonotype was recorded many times. The CDR3 loop reads CASSQDVQYEQYF. The DNA for the CDR3 is TGTGCCAGCAGCCAAGATGTACAGTACGAGCAGTACTTC. The V gene is TRBV3-1, the J gene TRBJ2-7; D not resolved. Germline V gives CDR1 LGHDT, CDR2 YNNKEL (reference sequence). The V and J ends lost 0 bases and 4 bases respectively, with 7 bases between them. The CDR3 covers 13 residues.

Many counts were recorded for this clonotype. The chain uses TRBV9 and TRBJ2-1; D possibly uses TRBD1 or TRBD2 (5 bases each). CDR1 SGDLS and CDR2 YYNGEE come from the germline V gene. CDR3 size: 14 residues. The V and J ends lost 1 base and 1 base respectively, with 6 bases between them. The CDR3 sequence is CASSVWGSYNEQFF. The CDR3 DNA is TGTGCCAGCAGCGTATGGGGGTCCTACAATGAGCAGTTCTTC.

Only a few counts were recorded for this clonotype. CDR3 in DNA: TGTGCCAGCAGTTACGGGGGGCCCGGGGAGCTGTTTTTT. Translation: CASSYGGPGELFF. J is TRBJ2-2 and V is TRBV6-5; D may match TRBD1 or TRBD2 (6 bases each). CDR3 size: 13 residues. Germline CDR1 reads MNHEY; CDR2 reads SVGAGI. With 2 bases removed from V and 6 bases from J, the gap between germline ends came to 7 bases.

This clonotype has ten or more counts. The V gene is TRBV5-1, the J gene TRBJ1-3; a weak D match, TRBD1 (5 bases). This CDR3 is built from 15 residues. V was shortened by 1 base and J by 3 bases, with 11 bases between the two germline ends. Germline CDR1 is SGHRS and CDR2 is YFSETQ. CDR3 loop: CASSLSGGGGNTIYF. CDR3 sequence (DNA): TGCGCCAGCAGCTTGAGCGGGGGAGGTGGAAACACCATATATTTT.

This clonotype was seen repeatedly, ten times or more. CDR3 nucleotides: TGTGCCAGCAGCCACAAATCGGGACCGTTGTCCTACGAGCAGTACTTC. This translates into CASSHKSGPLSYEQYF. The genes are TRBV7-9 and TRBJ2-7, with D perhaps TRBD1 or TRBD2 (5 bases each). The CDR3 loop spans 16 amino acids. Deletions cut 5 bases from V and 1 base from J, with 18 bases between. Germline lookup yields CDR1 SEHNR and CDR2 FQNEAQ (reference sequence).

This clonotype came up many times. CDR3 sequence reads: CASSEPGSTDTQYF. The CDR3 nucleotides are TGTGCCAGCAGCGAGCCCGGTAGCACAGATACGCAGTATTTT. The genes are TRBV7-2 and TRBJ2-3, with D hard to call. The CDR3 is 14 amino acids. CDR1 is SGHTA and CDR2 is FQGNSA in the germline V gene. V was trimmed by 5 bases and J by 0 bases, leaving 9 bases between them.

This clonotype appeared many times. The chain's CDR3 is CATSRDALYEQFF. The CDR3 coding sequence is TGTGCCACCAGCAGAGATGCACTGTATGAGCAGTTCTTC. The V and J genes are TRBV15 and TRBJ2-1; no definite D call. Trimming took off 0 bases at V and 8 bases at J, with 8 bases between the two ends. Germline V CDR1 and CDR2: LNHNV, YYDKDF (reference sequence). The CDR3 extends over 13 amino acids.

This clonotype was detected only a few times. This chain uses TRBV19 with TRBJ1-2; D ambiguous. The CDR3 has 14 amino acids. The germline gives CDR1 LNHDA, CDR2 SQIVND (reference sequence). The V gene lost 5 bases and the J gene lost 7 bases, with 17 bases spanning the gap. CDR3 in DNA: TGTGCCAGTAGTGGCGCGACACCGAGTGGTGGCTACACCTTC. Its protein product is CASSGATPSGGYTF. Full variable domain (remainder filled in from reference TRBV19 and TRBJ1-2): DGGITQSPKYLFRKEGQNVTLSCEQNLNHDAMYWYRQDPGQGLRLIYYSQIVNDFQKGDIAEGYSVSREKKESFPLTVTSAQKNPTAFYLCASSGATPSGGYTFGSGTRLTVV.

The V and J genes are TRBV20-1 and TRBJ1-1, with TRBD1 as a possible D gene (6 bases). The CDR3 totals 14 residues. Trimming took 0 bases from V and 11 from J, leaving 19 bases between them. Germline values: CDR1 DFQATT, CDR2 SNEGSKA (reference sequence). This CDR3 is CSARDPGGLQGAFF. In DNA form, the CDR3 reads TGCAGTGCTAGAGATCCCGGGGGTCTCCAGGGGGCTTTCTTT.

This clonotype was counted only a few times. The V gene is TRBV6-2 or TRBV6-3, the J gene TRBJ2-7; TRBD1 might be the D (5 bases). The length of the CDR3 is 13 residues. V was pared by 2 bases and J by 2 bases, with 7 bases between. Germline assignment: CDR1 MNHEY and CDR2 SVGEGT. The CDR3 DNA reads TGTGCCAGCAGTTACGACAGTCCCTACGAGCAGTACTTC. Its translation: CASSYDSPYEQYF.

This clonotype was counted many times. The chain couples TRBV5-1 to TRBJ2-3; D is possibly TRBD2 (6 bases). Trimming removed 4 bases from V and 7 bases from J, with 16 bases in between. CDR1 and CDR2 (germline): SGHRS, YFSETQ. CDR3 length: 14 amino acids. CDR3 bases: TGCGCCAGCAGCAGCTGGTCCGGGGGAAATACGCAGTATTTT. Protein sequence: CASSSWSGGNTQYF.

The V and J genes are TRBV7-9 and TRBJ2-1; TRBD2 agrees at 9 bases. The ends lost 0 bases at V and 0 bases at J; junction bases unmatched: 12. This CDR3 is built from 20 residues. Germline lookup yields CDR1 SEHNR and CDR2 FQNEAQ (reference sequence). The CDR3 DNA follows: TGTGCCAGCAGCTTAGCGCTAGGAGCGGGGGGCCTGAGCTCCTACAATGAGCAGTTCTTC. Protein product: CASSLALGAGGLSSYNEQFF. Full variable domain (missing parts from reference TRBV7-9 and TRBJ2-1): DTGVSQNPRHKITKRGQNVTFRCDPISEHNRLYWYRQTLGQGPEFLTYFQNEAQLEKSRLLSDRFSAERPKGSFSTLEIQRTEQGDSAMYLCASSLALGAGGLSSYNEQFFGPGTRLTVL.

Remarks on this clonotype: One end of the junction varies from germline; a read error may be responsible. The genes are TRBV5-1 and TRBJ1-4, with D perhaps TRBD1 (6 bases). This CDR3 region has 14 residues. Germline V lookup: CDR1 SGHRS, CDR2 YFSETQ. The DNA for the CDR3 is TGCGCCAGCAAATGGGGGGCCACTAATGGAAAACTGTTTTTT. Protein: CASKWGATNGKLFF.

This clonotype has at least ten counts. The genes are TRBV27 and TRBJ2-1, with a weak D call TRBD2 (6 bases). CDR3 length equals 15 residues. Germline lookup yields CDR1 MNHEY and CDR2 SMNVEV (reference sequence). Trimming pared 7 bases from V and 7 bases from J, leaving 20 bases between. The CDR3 reads CASTTLVGGYNEQFF. DNA of the CDR3: TGTGCCAGCACCACTCTTGTGGGGGGATATAATGAGCAGTTCTTC.

This clonotype was found many times. V usage is TRBV20-1 and J usage is TRBJ2-7, with a tentative D call TRBD2 (5 bases). This CDR3 spans 11 amino acids. V was cut by 5 bases and J by 5 bases, with 10 bases left in between. In germline, CDR1 is DFQATT, CDR2 SNEGSKA (reference sequence). This CDR3 reads CSAELEHEQYF. The CDR3 nucleotides read TGCAGTGCTGAACTAGAGCACGAGCAGTACTTC.